The 14 T cell receptor beta chains in this list originate from one sample, sequenced in a study of beta chain features in type 1 diabetes. Antigens for these TCRs are unknown. Isolated RNA was reverse transcribed in full, so expressed TCRB transcripts were sequenced. Clones were read by immunoSEQ multiplex PCR, and TCRdb kept only the in-frame ones, dropping some. Counted here are almost 350,000 clones, roughly a tenth occurring once; the ten biggest clones make up 1%. Overall study results and limits: Across all four CD4+ subsets, people with type 1 diabetes showed modestly shorter TCRB CDR3s.

The sample consisted of central memory CD4+ T cells from blood. These receptors were collected from a man aged 25 to 40 with type 1 diabetes.

This clone has a handful of counts. The rearrangement uses TRBV9 and TRBJ2-3; weak D call: TRBD1 (6 bases). Looked up from germline, CDR1 is SGDLS and CDR2 is YYNGEE. The CDR3 consists of 17 residues. Trimming took off 0 bases at V and 3 bases at J, with 17 bases between the two ends. This CDR3 reads CASSVAEGRGGTDTQYF. In DNA, the CDR3 is TGTGCCAGCAGCGTAGCTGAGGGCAGGGGTGGAACAGATACGCAGTATTTT.

There are a few counts of this clone. Sequence at one end of the junction differs from germline and may be a read error. This sample also contains other DNA sequences that code for the same CDR3. The chain couples TRBV20-1 to TRBJ2-5; D uncertain. This CDR3 contains 11 residues. Germline assignment: CDR1 DFQATT and CDR2 SNEGSKA (reference sequence). CDR3 DNA: TGCAGTGCGAGAGCTCAAGAGACCCAGTACTTC. Residues: CSARAQETQYF.

This sequence joins TRBV6-5 and TRBJ2-6; D not resolved. The CDR3 is 15 amino acids. Between the trimmed V and J ends, which lost 4 bases and 1 base, there was a span of 8 bases. Germline V lookup: CDR1 MNHEY, CDR2 SVGAGI. DNA of the CDR3: TGTGCCAGCAGTTCCACAGTTTCTGGGGCCAACGTCCTGACTTTC. Residues: CASSSTVSGANVLTF.

The gene calls are TRBV4-3 and TRBJ1-1; D remains ambiguous. Looked up from germline, CDR1 is LGHNA and CDR2 is YSLEER. This CDR3 is 13 amino acids long. V lost 1 base to trimming and J lost 1 base, with 4 bases between them. Here the CDR3 DNA reads TGCGCCAGCAGCCAAGTCGAGAACACTGAAGCTTTCTTT. It is translated as CASSQVENTEAFF.

This clone was observed a few times. The rearrangement uses TRBV30 and TRBJ1-1; D not certain. Germline V CDR1 and CDR2: GTSNPN, SVGIG (reference sequence). The CDR3 length is 12 residues. Trimming shortened V by 4 bases and J by 10 bases, and 16 bases separated the two germline ends. The CDR3 spells CAWNPGRVSAFF. The CDR3 nucleotides are TGTGCCTGGAACCCGGGCCGCGTGTCAGCTTTCTTT.

The chain recombines TRBV7-6 with TRBJ2-7; 7 nucleotides line up with TRBD1. Trimming took 7 bases from V and 1 from J; bases not matched to a gene: 4. The CDR3 runs 13 residues. Germline V gives CDR1 SGHVS, CDR2 FNYEAQ. The CDR3 DNA reads as TGTGCCAGCAACCAACAGGGGTCCTACGAGCAGTACTTC. Translated, it gives CASNQQGSYEQYF. Full variable domain (rest looked up from reference TRBV7-6 and TRBJ2-7): GAGVSQSPRYKVTKRGQDVALRCDPISGHVSLYWYRQALGQGPEFLTYFNYEAQQDKSGLPNDRFSAERPEGSISTLTIQRTEQRDSAMYRCASNQQGSYEQYFGPGTRLTVT.

This clone has just a few counts. This chain joins TRBV5-1 and TRBJ2-2; TRBD1 agrees at 8 bases. Germline lookup yields CDR1 SGHRS and CDR2 YFSETQ. After removal of 3 bases from V and 3 bases from J, the junction contained 4 bases not matched to a gene. This CDR3 is built from 15 residues. CDR3 in amino acids: CASSSGQGDTGELFF. In DNA form, the CDR3 reads TGCGCCAGCAGCTCTGGACAGGGCGACACCGGGGAGCTGTTTTTT.

The J gene is TRBJ2-1, the V gene TRBV7-2; 7 positions agree with TRBD2. CDR1 is SGHTA and CDR2 is FQGNSA in the germline V gene. V dropped 6 bases and J dropped 5; count of bases not matched to a gene: 10. The CDR3 totals 15 residues. The CDR3 DNA reads as TGTGCCAGCAGTTTGCGGCGGGGGTTCAACAATGAGCAGTTCTTC. Amino acids: CASSLRRGFNNEQFF.

This clone was seen at least ten times. This sequence joins TRBV14 and TRBJ1-6, with unresolved D. This CDR3 has 15 amino acids. Trimming cost V 0 bases and J 9 bases, with 12 bases left between them. The germline V gene encodes CDR1 SGHDN and CDR2 FVKESK. The CDR3 region has the DNA TGTGCCAGCAGCCAAGATAGTGTGCGGAGTTCACCCCTCCACTTT. Translation: CASSQDSVRSSPLHF.

This clone has only a few counts. The chain links TRBV4-1 to TRBJ1-1; a weak D match, TRBD1 (6 bases). Germline CDR1 reads MGHRA; CDR2 reads YSYEKL. Trimming stripped 5 bases from V and 1 base from J, with 11 bases between. The CDR3 extends over 14 amino acids. The CDR3 is CASSAEQGNTEAFF. The CDR3 DNA reads TGCGCCAGCAGCGCGGAACAGGGGAACACTGAAGCTTTCTTT.

The chain recombines TRBV19 with TRBJ2-2; no firm D call. The CDR3 totals 15 residues. Germline loops: CDR1 LNHDA, CDR2 SQIVND (reference sequence). With 1 base removed from V and 5 bases from J, the gap between germline ends came to 11 bases. CDR3 protein: CASSIGPPSTGELFF. Here the CDR3 DNA reads TGTGCCAGTAGTATAGGTCCCCCGTCGACCGGGGAGCTGTTTTTT.

This clone was recorded many times. The genes are TRBV5-6 and TRBJ2-1; D may be TRBD2 (5 bases). CDR1 is SGHDT and CDR2 is YYEEEE in the germline V gene. This CDR3 is built from 14 residues. V dropped 0 bases and J dropped 4 bases, with 8 bases sitting between them. The CDR3 protein is CASSLVSGYNEQFF. The CDR3 coding sequence is TGTGCCAGCAGCTTGGTATCGGGGTACAATGAGCAGTTCTTC.

The rearrangement uses TRBV7-9 and TRBJ2-7; D tentatively fits TRBD1 or TRBD2 (6 bases each). With 1 base removed from V and 1 base from J, the gap between germline ends came to 11 bases. CDR1 is SEHNR, CDR2 FQNEAQ, per germline (reference sequence). The CDR3 loop spans 15 amino acids. The CDR3 DNA reads as TGTGCCAGCAGCTTAGTGACAGGAGGGTCCTACGAGCAGTACTTC. This encodes CASSLVTGGSYEQYF.

This clone turned up a few times. V gene TRBV4-3 combines with J gene TRBJ2-3; D is undetermined. V was clipped by 0 bases and J by 4 bases, with 8 bases between them. The CDR3 loop spans 14 amino acids. The V gene's germline CDR1 is LGHNA and CDR2 YSLEER. The CDR3 is CASSQDWAADTQYF. In DNA, the CDR3 is TGCGCCAGCAGCCAAGACTGGGCCGCAGATACGCAGTATTTT.